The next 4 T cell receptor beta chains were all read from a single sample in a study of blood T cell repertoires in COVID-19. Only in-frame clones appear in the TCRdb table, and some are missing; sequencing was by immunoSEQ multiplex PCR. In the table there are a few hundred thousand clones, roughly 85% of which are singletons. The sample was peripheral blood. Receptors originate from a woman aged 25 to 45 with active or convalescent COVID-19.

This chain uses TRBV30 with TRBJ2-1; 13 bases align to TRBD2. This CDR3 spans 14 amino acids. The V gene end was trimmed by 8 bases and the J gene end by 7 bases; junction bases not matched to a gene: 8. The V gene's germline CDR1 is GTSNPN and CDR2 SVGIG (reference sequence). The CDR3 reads CAGTSGGAWNEQFF. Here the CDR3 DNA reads TGTGCCGGAACTAGCGGGGGGGCCTGGAATGAGCAGTTCTTC.

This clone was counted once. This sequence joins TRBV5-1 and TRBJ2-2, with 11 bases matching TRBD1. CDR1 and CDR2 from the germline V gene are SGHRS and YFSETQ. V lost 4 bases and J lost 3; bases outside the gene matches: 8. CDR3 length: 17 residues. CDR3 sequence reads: CASSHPGQGEYTGELFF. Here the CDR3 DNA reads TGCGCCAGCAGCCACCCGGGACAGGGGGAGTACACCGGGGAGCTGTTTTTT.

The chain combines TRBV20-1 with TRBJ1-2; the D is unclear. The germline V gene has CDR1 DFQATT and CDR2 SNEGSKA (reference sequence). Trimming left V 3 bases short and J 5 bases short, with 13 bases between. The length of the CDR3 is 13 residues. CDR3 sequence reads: CSASGSGPYGYTF. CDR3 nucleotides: TGCAGTGCTAGTGGGAGTGGCCCATATGGCTACACCTTC.

CDR3 in DNA: TGTGCCAGCAGCTTTCCCACTAGCGGGGGGTTGTACAATGAGCAGTTCTTC. Translating gives CASSFPTSGGLYNEQFF. The chain recombines TRBV7-2 with TRBJ2-1, with TRBD2 matching 12 bases. CDR3 size: 17 residues. V lost 3 bases, J lost 4 bases, and 7 bases stayed unmatched. Germline CDR1 reads SGHTA; CDR2 reads FQGNSA.